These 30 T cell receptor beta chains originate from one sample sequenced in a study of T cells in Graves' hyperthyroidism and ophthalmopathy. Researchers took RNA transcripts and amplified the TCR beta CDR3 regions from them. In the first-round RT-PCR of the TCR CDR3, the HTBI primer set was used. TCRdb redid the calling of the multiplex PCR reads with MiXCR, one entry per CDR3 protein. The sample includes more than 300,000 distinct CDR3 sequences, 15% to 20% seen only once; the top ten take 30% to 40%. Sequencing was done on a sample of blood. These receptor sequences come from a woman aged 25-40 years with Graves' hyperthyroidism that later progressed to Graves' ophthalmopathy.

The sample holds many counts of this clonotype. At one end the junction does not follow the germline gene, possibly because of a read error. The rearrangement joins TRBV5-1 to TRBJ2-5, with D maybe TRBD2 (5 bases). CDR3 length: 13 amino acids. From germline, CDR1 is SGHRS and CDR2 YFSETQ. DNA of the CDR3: TGTGCCAGCAGCTTAGAAGGGAGAGAGACCCAGTACTTC. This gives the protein CASSLEGRETQYF.

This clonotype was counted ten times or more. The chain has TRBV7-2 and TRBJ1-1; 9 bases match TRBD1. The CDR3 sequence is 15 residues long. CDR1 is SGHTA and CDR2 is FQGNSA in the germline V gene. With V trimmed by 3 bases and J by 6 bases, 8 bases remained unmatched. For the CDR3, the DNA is TGTGCCAGCAGCTTCGAGGACAGGGGAGGCGCTGAAGCTTTCTTT. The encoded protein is CASSFEDRGGAEAFF.

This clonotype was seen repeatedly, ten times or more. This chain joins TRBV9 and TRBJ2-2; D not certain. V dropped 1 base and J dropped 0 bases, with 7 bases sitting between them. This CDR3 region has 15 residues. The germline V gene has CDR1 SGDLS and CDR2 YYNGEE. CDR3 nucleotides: TGTGCCAGCAGCGTACTTGGGACGAACACCGGGGAGCTGTTTTTT. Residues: CASSVLGTNTGELFF.

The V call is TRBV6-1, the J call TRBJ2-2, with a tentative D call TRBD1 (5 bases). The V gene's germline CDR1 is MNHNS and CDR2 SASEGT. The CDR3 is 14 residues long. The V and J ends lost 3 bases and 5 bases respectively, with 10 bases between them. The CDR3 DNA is TGTGCCAGCAGTGACAGGGTTCGTACCGGGGAGCTGTTTTTT. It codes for CASSDRVRTGELFF.

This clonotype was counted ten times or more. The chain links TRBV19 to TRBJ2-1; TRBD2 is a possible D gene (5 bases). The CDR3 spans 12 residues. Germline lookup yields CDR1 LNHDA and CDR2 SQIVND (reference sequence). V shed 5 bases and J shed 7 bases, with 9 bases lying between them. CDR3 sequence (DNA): TGTGCCAGTAGTGAAAGGGAGAATGAGCAGTTCTTC. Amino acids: CASSERENEQFF.

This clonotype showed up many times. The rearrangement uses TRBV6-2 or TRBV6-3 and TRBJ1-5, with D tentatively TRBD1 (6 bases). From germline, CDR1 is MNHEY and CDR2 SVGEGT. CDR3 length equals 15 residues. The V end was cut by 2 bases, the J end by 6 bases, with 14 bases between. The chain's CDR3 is CASSYIEGVVQPQHF. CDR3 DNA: TGTGCCAGCAGTTACATTGAGGGGGTTGTTCAGCCCCAGCATTTT.

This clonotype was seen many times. CDR3 nucleotide sequence: TGCAGCGTTGATTCGGGCACGTCAAAGTCCTACGAGCAGTACTTC. Translation: CSVDSGTSKSYEQYF. The gene calls are TRBV29-1 and TRBJ2-7; D remains unclear. The V gene's germline CDR1 is SQVTM and CDR2 ANQGSEA. The CDR3 has 15 amino acids. The V and J ends lost 3 bases and 1 base respectively, with 16 bases between them.

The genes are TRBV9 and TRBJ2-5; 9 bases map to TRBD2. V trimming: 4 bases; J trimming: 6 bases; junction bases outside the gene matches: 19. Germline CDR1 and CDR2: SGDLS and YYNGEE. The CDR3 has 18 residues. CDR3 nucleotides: TGTGCCAGCAGCCAAGGTGGCTTCGGGCTAGCGGGATCTAAGACCCAGTACTTC. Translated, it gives CASSQGGFGLAGSKTQYF.

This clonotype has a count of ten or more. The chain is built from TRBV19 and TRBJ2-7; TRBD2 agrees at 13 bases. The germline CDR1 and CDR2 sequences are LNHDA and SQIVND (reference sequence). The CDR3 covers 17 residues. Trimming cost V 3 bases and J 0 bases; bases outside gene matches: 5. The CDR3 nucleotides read TGTGCCAGTAGTATCAAACGGACTAGCGGGAGCTCCTACGAGCAGTACTTC. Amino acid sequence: CASSIKRTSGSSYEQYF.

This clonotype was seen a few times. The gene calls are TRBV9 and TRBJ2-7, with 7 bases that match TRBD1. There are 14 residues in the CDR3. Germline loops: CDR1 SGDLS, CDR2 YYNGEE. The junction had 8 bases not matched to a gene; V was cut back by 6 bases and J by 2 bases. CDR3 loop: CASNRGTEAYEQYF. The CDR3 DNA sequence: TGTGCCAGCAATAGGGGGACAGAAGCCTACGAGCAGTACTTC. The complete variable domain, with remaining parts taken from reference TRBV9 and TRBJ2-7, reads DSGVTQTPKHLITATGQRVTLRCSPRSGDLSVYWYQQSLDQGLQFLIQYYNGEERAKGNILERFSAQQFPDLHSELNLSSLELGDSALYFCASNRGTEAYEQYFGPGTRLTVT.

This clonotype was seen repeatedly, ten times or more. This chain's CDR3 is CASSFSPGRQPLIHGYTF. The CDR3 DNA is TGTGCCAGCAGTTTCTCCCCGGGACGGCAGCCCTTAATTCATGGCTACACCTTC. The chain links TRBV28 to TRBJ1-2, with D tentatively TRBD1 (5 bases). Germline assignment: CDR1 MDHEN and CDR2 SYDVKM. This CDR3 is built from 18 residues. Trimming pared 3 bases from V and 6 bases from J, leaving 26 bases between.

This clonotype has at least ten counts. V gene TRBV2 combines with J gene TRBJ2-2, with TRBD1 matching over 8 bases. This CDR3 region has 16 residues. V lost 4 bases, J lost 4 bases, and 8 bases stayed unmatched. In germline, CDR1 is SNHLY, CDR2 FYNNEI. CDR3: CASSVHRQGRTGELFF. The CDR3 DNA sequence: TGTGCCAGCAGTGTGCATCGACAGGGGCGCACCGGGGAGCTGTTTTTT.

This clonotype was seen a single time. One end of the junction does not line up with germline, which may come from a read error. The CDR3 region has the DNA TGCAGTGCTCATACCGGGACAGGCCGTTCTAATTATGGCTACACCTTC. Its translation: CSAHTGTGRSNYGYTF. This chain uses TRBV20-1 with TRBJ1-2; TRBD1 aligns across 8 bases. The germline CDR1 and CDR2 sequences are DFQATT and SNEGSKA (reference sequence). The CDR3 spans 16 residues.

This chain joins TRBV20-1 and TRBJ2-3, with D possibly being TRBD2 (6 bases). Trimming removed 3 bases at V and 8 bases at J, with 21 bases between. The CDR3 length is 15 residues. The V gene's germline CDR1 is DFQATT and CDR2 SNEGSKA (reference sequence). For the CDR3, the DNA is TGCAGTGCTAGGTTGGCTATGGGACTTACGGGTACGCAGTATTTT. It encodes CSARLAMGLTGTQYF.

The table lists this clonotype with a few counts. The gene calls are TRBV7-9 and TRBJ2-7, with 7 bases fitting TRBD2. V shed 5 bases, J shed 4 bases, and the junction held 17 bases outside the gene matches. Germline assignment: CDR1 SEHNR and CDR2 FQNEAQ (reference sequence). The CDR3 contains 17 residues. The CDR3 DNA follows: TGTGCCAGCAGCCCGGCCCCCTTGGGGGGGATCGGGTACGAGCAGTACTTC. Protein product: CASSPAPLGGIGYEQYF.

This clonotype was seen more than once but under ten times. Here the CDR3 DNA reads TGTGCCAGCAGCTTAGAAGCGGGAGGGCAGAATGAGCAGTTCTTC. Amino acid sequence: CASSLEAGGQNEQFF. The rearrangement links TRBV11-2 to TRBJ2-1; 10 nucleotides agree with TRBD2. This CDR3 comprises 15 residues. Trimming cost V 0 bases and J 7 bases; bases outside gene matches: 3. Germline assignment: CDR1 SGHAT and CDR2 FQNNGV.

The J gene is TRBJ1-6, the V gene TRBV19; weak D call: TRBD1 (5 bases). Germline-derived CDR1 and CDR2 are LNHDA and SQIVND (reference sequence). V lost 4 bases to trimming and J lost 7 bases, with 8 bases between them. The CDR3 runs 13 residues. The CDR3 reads CASSTKGNSPLHF. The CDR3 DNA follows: TGTGCCAGTAGTACTAAGGGGAATTCACCCCTCCACTTT.

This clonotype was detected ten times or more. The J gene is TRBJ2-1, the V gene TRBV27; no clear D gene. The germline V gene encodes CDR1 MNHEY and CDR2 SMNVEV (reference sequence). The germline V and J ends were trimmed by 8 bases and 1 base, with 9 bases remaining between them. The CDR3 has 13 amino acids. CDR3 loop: CASQLSSYNEQFF. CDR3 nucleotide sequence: TGTGCCAGCCAACTATCTTCCTACAATGAGCAGTTCTTC.

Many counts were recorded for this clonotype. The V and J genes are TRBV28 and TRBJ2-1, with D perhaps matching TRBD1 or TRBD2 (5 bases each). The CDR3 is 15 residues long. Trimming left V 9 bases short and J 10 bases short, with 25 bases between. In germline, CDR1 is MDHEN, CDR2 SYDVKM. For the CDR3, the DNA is TGTGCCAGTACAAAGGGGACCGTCGCTCGCAAGGAGCAGTTCTTC. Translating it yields CASTKGTVARKEQFF.

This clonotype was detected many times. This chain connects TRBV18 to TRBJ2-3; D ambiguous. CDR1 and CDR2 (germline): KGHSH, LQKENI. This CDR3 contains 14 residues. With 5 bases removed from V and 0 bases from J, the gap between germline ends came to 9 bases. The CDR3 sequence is CASSSPLSTDTQYF. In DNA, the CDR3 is TGTGCCAGCTCATCTCCGCTAAGCACAGATACGCAGTATTTT.

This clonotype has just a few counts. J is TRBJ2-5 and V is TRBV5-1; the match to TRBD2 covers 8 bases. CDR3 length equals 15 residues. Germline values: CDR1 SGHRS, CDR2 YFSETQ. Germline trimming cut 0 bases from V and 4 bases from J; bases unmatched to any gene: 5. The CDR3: CASSLVSGSGETQYF. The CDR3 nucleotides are TGCGCCAGCAGCTTGGTCAGCGGGAGTGGAGAGACCCAGTACTTC.

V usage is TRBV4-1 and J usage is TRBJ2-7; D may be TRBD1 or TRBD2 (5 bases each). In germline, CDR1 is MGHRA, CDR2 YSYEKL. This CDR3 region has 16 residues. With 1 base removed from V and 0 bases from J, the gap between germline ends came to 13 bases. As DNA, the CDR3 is TGCGCCAGCAGCCAAGGCAGGCAGGGACGCTCCTACGAGCAGTACTTC. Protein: CASSQGRQGRSYEQYF.

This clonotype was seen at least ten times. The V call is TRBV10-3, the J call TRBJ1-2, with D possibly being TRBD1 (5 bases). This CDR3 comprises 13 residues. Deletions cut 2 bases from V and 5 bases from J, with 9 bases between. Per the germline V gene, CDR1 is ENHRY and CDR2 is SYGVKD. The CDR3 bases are TGTGCCATCAGTGAGAGAGGGGAATATGGCTACACCTTC. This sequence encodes CAISERGEYGYTF.

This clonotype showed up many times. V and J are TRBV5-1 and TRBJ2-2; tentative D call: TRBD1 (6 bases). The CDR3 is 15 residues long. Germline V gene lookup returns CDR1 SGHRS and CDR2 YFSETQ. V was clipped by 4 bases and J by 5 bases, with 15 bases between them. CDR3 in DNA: TGCGCCAGCAGCCCTGACCCAGGGGCGACCGGGGAGCTGTTTTTT. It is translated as CASSPDPGATGELFF.

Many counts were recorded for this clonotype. CDR3 nucleotide sequence: TGTGCCAGCAGTCCCGGACAGGGTTGGGCACCCCTCCACTTT. It encodes CASSPGQGWAPLHF. The chain has TRBV27 and TRBJ1-6, with 8 bases lining up with TRBD1. The CDR3 length is 14 residues. Unmatched junction bases numbered 8, after V lost 5 bases and J lost 11 bases. Germline assignment: CDR1 MNHEY and CDR2 SMNVEV (reference sequence).

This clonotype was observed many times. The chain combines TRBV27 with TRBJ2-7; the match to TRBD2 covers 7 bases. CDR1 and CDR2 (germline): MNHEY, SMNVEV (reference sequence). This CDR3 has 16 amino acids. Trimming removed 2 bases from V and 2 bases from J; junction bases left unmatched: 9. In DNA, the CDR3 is TGTGCCAGCAGTTTAGAAGCTAGCGGAACAACCTACGAGCAGTACTTC. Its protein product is CASSLEASGTTYEQYF.

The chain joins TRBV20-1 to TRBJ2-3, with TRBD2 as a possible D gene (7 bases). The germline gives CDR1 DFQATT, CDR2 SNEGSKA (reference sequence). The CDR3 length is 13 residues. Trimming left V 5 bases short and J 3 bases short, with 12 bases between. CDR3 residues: CSAEGEGTDTQYF. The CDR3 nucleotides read TGCAGTGCTGAGGGGGAGGGAACAGATACGCAGTATTTT.

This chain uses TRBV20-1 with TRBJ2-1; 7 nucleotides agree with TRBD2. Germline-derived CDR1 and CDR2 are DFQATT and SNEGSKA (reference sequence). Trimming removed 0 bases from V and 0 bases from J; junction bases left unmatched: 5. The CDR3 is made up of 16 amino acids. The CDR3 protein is CSARDSGGISYNEQFF. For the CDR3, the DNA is TGCAGTGCTAGAGATTCGGGGGGAATCTCCTACAATGAGCAGTTCTTC.

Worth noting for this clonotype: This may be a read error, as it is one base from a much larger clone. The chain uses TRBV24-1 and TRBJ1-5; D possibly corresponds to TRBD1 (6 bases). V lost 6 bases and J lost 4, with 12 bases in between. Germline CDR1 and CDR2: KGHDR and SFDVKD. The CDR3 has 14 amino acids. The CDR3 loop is CATSNVTGNQPQHF. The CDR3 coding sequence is TGTGCCACCAGTAATGTAACAGGGAATCAGCCCCAGCATTTT.

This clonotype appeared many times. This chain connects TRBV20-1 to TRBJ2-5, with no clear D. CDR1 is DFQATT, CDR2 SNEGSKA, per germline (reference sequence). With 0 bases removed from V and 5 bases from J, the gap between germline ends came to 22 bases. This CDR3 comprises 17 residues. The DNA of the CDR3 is TGCAGTGCTAGAGATAAATATTTCAGGAGACGGACGGAGACCCAGTACTTC. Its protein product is CSARDKYFRRRTETQYF.